This TCR beta chain is drawn from a study of blood T cell repertoires in COVID-19. The wider study: T cells, B-cell-depleted T cells, or PBMCs supplied cDNA or gDNA.

In germline, CDR1 is KGHSH, CDR2 LQKENI. V lost 4 bases, J lost 0 bases, and 8 bases lay in between. This CDR3 region has 14 residues. As handled by the study authors: Reference gene primer amplification yielded estimated nucleated cell counts. Data came from immunoSEQ multiplex PCR; TCRdb stores just in-frame clones and leaves some out. V and J calls and clone size are copied from that table; D and trimming were computed from the DNA. Among under 150,000 clones listed, around three quarters were seen once. The receptor was isolated from a woman in her seventies with acute or convalescent COVID-19. V and J are TRBV18 and TRBJ2-3; the D gene is possibly TRBD2 (5 bases). Sequenced: peripheral blood. CDR3 sequence (DNA): TGTGCCAGCTCACTACTAGTTAGCACAGATACGCAGTATTTT. The encoded protein is CASSLLVSTDTQYF.